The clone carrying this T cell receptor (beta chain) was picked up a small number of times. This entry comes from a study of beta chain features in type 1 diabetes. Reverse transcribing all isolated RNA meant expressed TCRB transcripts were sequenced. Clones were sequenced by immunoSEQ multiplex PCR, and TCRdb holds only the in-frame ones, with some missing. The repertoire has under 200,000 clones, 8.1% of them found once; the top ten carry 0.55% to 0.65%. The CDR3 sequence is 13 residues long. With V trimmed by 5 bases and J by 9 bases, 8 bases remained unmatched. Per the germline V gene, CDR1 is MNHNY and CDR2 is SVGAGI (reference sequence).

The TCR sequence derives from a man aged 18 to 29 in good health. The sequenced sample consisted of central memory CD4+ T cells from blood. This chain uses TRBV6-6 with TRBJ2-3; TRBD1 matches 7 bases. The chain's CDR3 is CASSKLRDRTQYF. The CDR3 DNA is TGTGCCAGCAGTAAACTCCGGGACAGAACGCAGTATTTT.